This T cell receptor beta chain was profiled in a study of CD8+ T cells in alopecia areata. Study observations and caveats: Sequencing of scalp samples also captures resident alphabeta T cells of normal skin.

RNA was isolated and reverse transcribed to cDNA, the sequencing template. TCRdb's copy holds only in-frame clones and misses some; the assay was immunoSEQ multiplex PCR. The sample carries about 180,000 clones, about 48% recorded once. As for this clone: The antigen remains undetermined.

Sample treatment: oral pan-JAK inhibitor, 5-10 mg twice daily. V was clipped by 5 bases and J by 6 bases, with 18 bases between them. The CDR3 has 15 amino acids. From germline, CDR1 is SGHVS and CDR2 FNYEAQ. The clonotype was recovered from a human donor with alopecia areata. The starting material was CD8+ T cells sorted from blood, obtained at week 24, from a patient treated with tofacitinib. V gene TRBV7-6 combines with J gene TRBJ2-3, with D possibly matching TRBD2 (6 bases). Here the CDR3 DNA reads TGTGCCAGCAGCCAACTGACTAGGGTGGGTGATACGCAGTATTTT. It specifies CASSQLTRVGDTQYF.